Reported below is one T cell receptor (beta chain). Participants spanned ages about 18 to 90 years and resided in 20 to 30 US areas. Resolution of symptoms, clearance, or two negative PCRs was present in recovered Cohort 3 donors. The sample originates from a study of blood T cell repertoires in COVID-19. This CDR3 has 12 amino acids. Between the trimmed V and J ends, which lost 5 bases and 6 bases, there was a span of 11 bases. Germline V lookup: CDR1 MNHEY, CDR2 SVGEGT. Authors' data handling: Reference gene primer amplification gave estimated nucleated cell counts. This table comes from immunoSEQ multiplex PCR, and its TCRdb copy is limited to in-frame clones, with some not included. Clone size and the V and J calls come from that table; the DNA yielded D and trimming. The sample carries 250,000 or so clones, more than 65% recorded once.

This TCR came from a man aged 50-59 years who had recovered from COVID-19. Sequences were obtained from PBMCs or T cells enriched from blood (not recorded which). The chain has TRBV6-2 or TRBV6-3 and TRBJ2-7, with D uncertain. The CDR3 sequence: CASSPPYGEQYF. DNA for the CDR3: TGTGCCAGCAGTCCGCCCTACGGCGAGCAGTACTTC.